One sample yielded the 25 T cell receptor beta chains listed below, sequenced in a study of cytomegalovirus exposure and HLA in healthy donors. Primers included in the PCR were 60 Vbeta and 13 Jbeta primers. Libraries were prepared by immunoSEQ multiplex PCR; TCRdb keeps only in-frame clonotypes and omits some of them. The sample consists of 82,000 or so clones, roughly 74% of them appearing once. The sample comprised PBMCs. The receptors were gathered from a woman aged 50 to 60 in good health and CMV-seropositive.

The chain carries TRBV15 and TRBJ1-5, with D possibly matching TRBD1 (5 bases). Per the germline V gene, CDR1 is LNHNV and CDR2 is YYDKDF (reference sequence). Trimming cost V 8 bases and J 7 bases, with 9 bases left between them. The CDR3 consists of 11 residues. This CDR3 reads CATGQGQPQHF. In DNA, the CDR3 is TGTGCCACCGGGCAGGGACAGCCCCAGCATTTT.

This chain connects TRBV9 to TRBJ2-5; tentative D call: TRBD2 (6 bases). Germline V gene data show CDR1 as SGDLS and CDR2 as YYNGEE. V was trimmed by 0 bases and J by 5 bases, leaving 14 bases between them. The CDR3 runs 15 residues. CDR3 residues: CASSVARGGPETQYF. In DNA form, the CDR3 reads TGTGCCAGCAGCGTAGCGAGAGGAGGGCCGGAGACCCAGTACTTC.

The V call is TRBV30, the J call TRBJ2-7; D is perhaps TRBD2 (5 bases). Germline CDR1 GTSNPN, CDR2 SVGIG (reference sequence). V was trimmed by 2 bases and J by 3 bases, leaving 11 bases between them. CDR3 length: 13 residues. For the CDR3, the DNA is TGTGCCTGGAGTTCCGGGGTGAACTACGAGCAGTACTTC. The encoded protein is CAWSSGVNYEQYF. Complete variable domain (other parts from reference TRBV30 and TRBJ2-7): SQTIHQWPATLVQPVGSPLSLECTVEGTSNPNLYWYRQAAGRGLQLLFYSVGIGQISSEVPQNLSASRPQDRQFILSSKKLLLSDSGFYLCAWSSGVNYEQYFGPGTRLTVT.

The chain uses TRBV11-3 and TRBJ1-1, with D unresolved. CDR3 length: 11 amino acids. Looked up from germline, CDR1 is SGHNT and CDR2 is YENEEA. V lost 4 bases, J lost 4 bases, and 4 bases lay in between. This chain's CDR3 is CASSSRTEAFF. Here the CDR3 DNA reads TGTGCCAGCAGCTCGCGCACTGAAGCTTTCTTT.

The rearrangement uses TRBV19 and TRBJ2-2, with 7 bases fitting TRBD2. Germline V gives CDR1 LNHDA, CDR2 SQIVND (reference sequence). The CDR3 spans 13 residues. V was pared by 5 bases and J by 5 bases, with 2 bases of the junction left unmatched. CDR3 sequence: CASSGGSTGELFF. In DNA, the CDR3 is TGTGCCAGTAGTGGCGGGAGTACCGGGGAGCTGTTTTTT.

V is TRBV5-6 and J is TRBJ2-7, with D unresolved. In germline, CDR1 is SGHDT, CDR2 YYEEEE. V was shortened by 2 bases and J by 1 base, with 7 bases between the two germline ends. There are 13 residues in the CDR3. This CDR3 is CASSLVQSYEQYF. CDR3 in DNA: TGTGCCAGCAGCTTAGTACAGTCCTACGAGCAGTACTTC.

The chain recombines TRBV6-5 with TRBJ2-1, with D tentatively TRBD1 (6 bases). V was trimmed by 4 bases and J by 10 bases, leaving 17 bases between them. This CDR3 is 14 amino acids long. The germline V gene has CDR1 MNHEY and CDR2 SVGAGI. CDR3 loop: CASSSRPNRAEQFF. CDR3 nucleotide sequence: TGTGCCAGCAGTTCCCGGCCTAACAGGGCCGAGCAGTTCTTC.

This chain connects TRBV4-2 to TRBJ1-5; 8 positions agree with TRBD1. Per the germline V gene, CDR1 is LGHNA and CDR2 is YNFKEQ. Trimming removed 0 bases from V and 5 bases from J; junction bases left unmatched: 6. The CDR3 runs to 16 residues. The CDR3 coding sequence is TGTGCCAGCAGCCAAGAAGGGCAGGGGGCTGATCAGCCCCAGCATTTT. Encoded protein: CASSQEGQGADQPQHF.

The chain carries TRBV5-4 and TRBJ1-1; 9 bases align to TRBD1. CDR1 is SGHNT and CDR2 is YYREEE in the germline V gene (reference sequence). V lost 5 bases, J lost 5 bases, and 7 bases stayed unmatched. CDR3 length: 14 residues. The CDR3 reads CASSSGQGQTEAFF. As DNA, the CDR3 is TGTGCCAGCAGTTCGGGACAGGGTCAAACTGAAGCTTTCTTT. Drawing the rest from reference TRBV5-4 and TRBJ1-1, the complete variable domain is ETGVTQSPTHLIKTRGQQVTLRCSSQSGHNTVSWYQQALGQGPQFIFQYYREEENGRGNFPPRFSGLQFPNYSSELNVNALELDDSALYLCASSSGQGQTEAFFGQGTRLTVV.

This clone was seen just once. The genes are TRBV7-2 and TRBJ2-7, with 8 bases fitting TRBD1. CDR3 length: 15 amino acids. CDR1 is SGHTA, CDR2 FQGNSA, per germline. V gave up 2 bases and J gave up 4 bases; unmatched junction bases: 7. CDR3 in amino acids: CASSLLGQGRYEQYF. Written as DNA, the CDR3 is TGTGCCAGCAGCTTACTAGGACAGGGAAGGTACGAGCAGTACTTC.

V gene TRBV9 combines with J gene TRBJ2-5, with D possibly TRBD2 on 6 matching bases. Trimming cost V 3 bases and J 2 bases, with 14 bases left between them. The length of the CDR3 is 15 residues. Germline V CDR1 and CDR2: SGDLS, YYNGEE. In DNA, the CDR3 is TGTGCCAGCAGCGCGGGGGACGGGATTCAAGAGACCCAGTACTTC. This sequence encodes CASSAGDGIQETQYF.

This clone was found a few times. J is TRBJ2-7 and V is TRBV4-1, with TRBD1 identical over 9 bases. Trimming removed 0 bases from V and 4 bases from J; junction bases left unmatched: 7. This CDR3 region has 16 residues. The germline V gene has CDR1 MGHRA and CDR2 YSYEKL. CDR3 sequence (DNA): TGCGCCAGCAGCCAAGAACCCCTCGACAGGGGGTACGAGCAGTACTTC. Protein: CASSQEPLDRGYEQYF.

The chain is built from TRBV5-6 and TRBJ2-7, with 12 bases fitting TRBD2. The trim removed 4 bases at V and 0 bases at J, leaving 5 bases unmatched. Looked up from germline, CDR1 is SGHDT and CDR2 is YYEEEE. The CDR3 length is 16 residues. The CDR3 nucleotides read TGTGCCAGCAGCACGGGGACTAGCGGGTTCTCCTACGAGCAGTACTTC. It specifies CASSTGTSGFSYEQYF. Drawing the rest from reference TRBV5-6 and TRBJ2-7, the complete variable domain is DAGVTQSPTHLIKTRGQQVTLRCSPKSGHDTVSWYQQALGQGPQFIFQYYEEEERQRGNFPDRFSGHQFPNYSSELNVNALLLGDSALYLCASSTGTSGFSYEQYFGPGTRLTVT.

V gene TRBV10-3 combines with J gene TRBJ2-1, with D possibly being TRBD1 (6 bases). Trimming took 8 bases from V and 6 from J, leaving 8 bases between them. This CDR3 has 11 amino acids. The germline CDR1 and CDR2 sequences are ENHRY and SYGVKD. The CDR3 nucleotides read TGTGCCATCGGGGGCTCCAATGAGCAGTTCTTC. It translates to CAIGGSNEQFF.

The gene calls are TRBV1 and TRBJ2-6; TRBD1 is taken as the D call from the table, unchecked against the DNA. TRBV1 represents a pseudogene. The CDR3 is made up of 19 amino acids. The CDR3 loop reads CTSSQAAGTGQTGANVLTF. Here the CDR3 DNA reads TGCACCAGCAGCCAAGCGGCAGGGACAGGGCAAACTGGGGCCAACGTCCTGACTTTC.

The chain has TRBV7-2 and TRBJ1-4; 8 bases agree with TRBD1. The V and J ends lost 5 bases and 6 bases, in that order; junction bases with no gene match: 8. CDR3 size: 15 residues. Germline CDR1 and CDR2: SGHTA and FQGNSA. CDR3 sequence (DNA): TGTGCCAGCAGCCACAGGGGGAGAGGTGATGAAAAACTGTTTTTT. Its protein product is CASSHRGRGDEKLFF.

The rearrangement uses TRBV7-2 and TRBJ2-7; a weak D match, TRBD1 (8 bases). This CDR3 region has 16 residues. Germline loops: CDR1 SGHTA, CDR2 FQGNSA. Trimming removed 5 bases at V and 3 bases at J, with 20 bases between. The CDR3 region has the DNA TGTGCCAGCAGCCTCACAGGGGGGGCTAGCGGCTACGAGCAGTACTTC. Protein: CASSLTGGASGYEQYF.

The rearrangement joins TRBV18 to TRBJ1-4; TRBD1 matches at 10 bases. Germline CDR1 and CDR2: KGHSH and LQKENI. V was pared by 5 bases and J by 7 bases, with 4 bases of the junction left unmatched. The CDR3 covers 14 residues. The CDR3, as DNA: TGTGCCAGCTCATCGGACAGGGGGGGTGAAAAACTGTTTTTT. As protein: CASSSDRGGEKLFF.

The chain recombines TRBV30 with TRBJ2-5; D call uncertain. This CDR3 region has 12 residues. V was trimmed by 0 bases and J by 5 bases, leaving 7 bases between them. The germline V gene has CDR1 GTSNPN and CDR2 SVGIG (reference sequence). In DNA form, the CDR3 reads TGTGCCTGGAGTGTCAGCGTTGAGACCCAGTACTTC. This codes for CAWSVSVETQYF.

The gene calls are TRBV10-3 and TRBJ2-1; D is perhaps TRBD1 (5 bases). Trimming removed 6 bases at V and 5 bases at J, with 14 bases between. The CDR3 length is 14 residues. From germline, CDR1 is ENHRY and CDR2 SYGVKD. The CDR3 bases are TGTGCCATCAGGGACGTTCAGGGTGACAATGAGCAGTTCTTC. Encoded protein: CAIRDVQGDNEQFF.

V and J are TRBV5-6 and TRBJ2-4; D uncertain. There are 15 residues in the CDR3. The V end was cut by 2 bases, the J end by 5 bases, with 14 bases between. Germline-derived CDR1 and CDR2 are SGHDT and YYEEEE. CDR3 bases: TGTGCCAGCAGCTTCGCAGCGAAAGGCCAAAACATTCAGTACTTC. Amino acid sequence: CASSFAAKGQNIQYF.

This chain joins TRBV5-4 and TRBJ2-7, with D possibly matching TRBD1 (6 bases). The V gene's germline CDR1 is SGHNT and CDR2 YYREEE (reference sequence). V dropped 1 base and J dropped 2 bases, with 19 bases sitting between them. This CDR3 region has 17 residues. The CDR3 bases are TGTGCCAGCAGCTTGAGCTTGGACAGTCTGACTACCTACGAGCAGTACTTC. Its protein product is CASSLSLDSLTTYEQYF.

The V call is TRBV5-6, the J call TRBJ2-1; D not resolved. Germline V gives CDR1 SGHDT, CDR2 YYEEEE. The ends were cut back, 5 bases at V and 4 bases at J, with 13 bases in the middle. The CDR3 contains 14 residues. The CDR3 spells CASRVTTFYNEQFF. The CDR3 DNA reads as TGTGCCAGCAGGGTCACTACTTTTTACAATGAGCAGTTCTTC.

The V call is TRBV27, the J call TRBJ2-7; possibly TRBD1 for D (5 bases). V was clipped by 2 bases and J by 4 bases, with 12 bases between them. This CDR3 has 14 residues. Germline V CDR1 and CDR2: MNHEY, SMNVEV (reference sequence). The chain's CDR3 is CASSLKGKVYEQYF. The CDR3 bases are TGTGCCAGCAGTTTAAAGGGGAAAGTTTACGAGCAGTACTTC.

The chain joins TRBV2 to TRBJ2-1, with 8 bases fitting TRBD2. CDR1 and CDR2 (germline): SNHLY, FYNNEI. The junction had 12 bases not matched to a gene; V was cut back by 6 bases and J by 8 bases. The CDR3 sequence is 15 residues long. This CDR3 reads CASSLMGLEIHEQFF. Here the CDR3 DNA reads TGTGCCAGCAGCCTCATGGGACTAGAGATCCATGAGCAGTTCTTC.